Below, 27 T cell receptor beta chains from the same sample are listed, as sequenced in a study of cytomegalovirus exposure and HLA in healthy donors. This PCR relied on a set of 60 Vbeta primers and 13 Jbeta primers. Sequencing used immunoSEQ multiplex PCR; TCRdb keeps in-frame clones, though not all of them. This table has under 150,000 clones, about 84% appearing once. Sequencing was carried out using PBMCs. All receptors derive from a woman aged 40 to 50 in good health and CMV-seropositive.

V usage is TRBV21-1 and J usage is TRBJ1-2; TRBD1, the table's D call, was not compared with the DNA. TRBV21-1 is assigned pseudogene status. CDR3 length: 13 residues. CDR3 amino acids: CASPSPGLYGYTF. The CDR3 DNA sequence: TGTGCCAGCCCCAGCCCAGGCCTATATGGCTACACCTTC.

The chain has TRBV6-5 and TRBJ2-5; maybe TRBD1 (6 bases). The J call may be mistaken, given a closer DNA end match to TRBJ2-7. From germline, CDR1 is MNHEY and CDR2 SVGAGI. The CDR3 spans 13 residues. The CDR3 bases are TGTGCCAGCACCTCAACAGGGCCCTACGAGCAGTACTTC. Protein: CASTSTGPYEQYF.

V is TRBV7-8 and J is TRBJ2-3; D not certain. Germline values: CDR1 SGHVS, CDR2 FQNEAQ. Trimming pared 2 bases from V and 6 bases from J, leaving 9 bases between. The CDR3 totals 13 residues. In DNA, the CDR3 is TGTGCCAGCAGCTTACCTGGCGGTGATACGCAGTATTTT. As protein: CASSLPGGDTQYF.

The chain is built from TRBV5-4 and TRBJ2-2; 9 bases align to TRBD1. The CDR3 loop spans 17 amino acids. V was clipped by 4 bases and J by 3 bases; unmatched bases: 10. CDR1 is SGHNT and CDR2 is YYREEE in the germline V gene (reference sequence). The CDR3 sequence: CASSPAGGQGYTGELFF. CDR3 nucleotides: TGTGCCAGCAGCCCGGCAGGGGGACAGGGATACACCGGGGAGCTGTTTTTT.

This clone was recorded once. V and J are TRBV7-9 and TRBJ2-7; 8 bases are shared with TRBD1. V was clipped by 4 bases and J by 1 base; unmatched bases: 9. CDR3 length: 16 residues. Germline lookup yields CDR1 SEHNR and CDR2 FQNEAQ (reference sequence). The CDR3 DNA follows: TGTGCCAGCAGCTCCCGGGGGACAGGCTTTTCCTACGAGCAGTACTTC. Protein product: CASSSRGTGFSYEQYF.

The chain carries TRBV10-3 and TRBJ2-1, with D tentatively TRBD2 (5 bases). Trimming took 1 base from V and 0 from J, leaving 10 bases between them. The CDR3 has 16 residues. Germline V gives CDR1 ENHRY, CDR2 SYGVKD. The CDR3 coding sequence is TGTGCCATCAGTGAGTTTATGGGGAGCTCCTACAATGAGCAGTTCTTC. Residues: CAISEFMGSSYNEQFF.

This chain uses TRBV18 with TRBJ1-2; D may be TRBD1 (6 bases). The CDR3 length is 13 residues. Trimming shortened V by 3 bases and J by 3 bases, and 8 bases separated the two germline ends. Germline-derived CDR1 and CDR2 are KGHSH and LQKENI. CDR3 in DNA: TGTGCCAGCTCACCGGACAGTGACTATGGCTACACCTTC. Translation: CASSPDSDYGYTF. Together with reference TRBV18 and TRBJ1-2, the CDR3 gives the full variable domain: NAGVMQNPRHLVRRRGQEARLRCSPMKGHSHVYWYRQLPEEGLKFMVYLQKENIIDESGMPKERFSAEFPKEGPSILRIQQVVRGDSAAYFCASSPDSDYGYTFGSGTRLTVV.

The rearrangement uses TRBV6-6 and TRBJ2-7, with 11 bases fitting TRBD2. CDR3 size: 15 residues. Losses at the gene ends were 5 bases for V and 4 bases for J; bases not matched to a gene: 7. CDR1 and CDR2 (germline): MNHNY, SVGAGI (reference sequence). DNA of the CDR3: TGTGCCAGCAGTGCTCCGACTAGCGGGATTTACGAGCAGTACTTC. Its protein product is CASSAPTSGIYEQYF.

J is TRBJ2-7 and V is TRBV6-1, with 10 bases fitting TRBD1. Germline V gene sequence: CDR1 MNHNS, CDR2 SASEGT. CDR3 length equals 13 residues. With 6 bases clipped from V and 3 bases from J, the junction kept 2 bases outside the gene matches. As DNA, the CDR3 is TGTGCCAGCAGGGGACAGGGGAACTACGAGCAGTACTTC. It yields the protein CASRGQGNYEQYF.

This chain links TRBV19 with TRBJ2-1; a possible D gene is TRBD2 (5 bases). The germline V gene encodes CDR1 LNHDA and CDR2 SQIVND (reference sequence). The V end was cut by 3 bases, the J end by 5 bases, with 14 bases between. This CDR3 is built from 15 residues. The DNA of the CDR3 is TGTGCCAGTAGTATTCGGGAACCACGTAACAATGAGCAGTTCTTC. Amino acids: CASSIREPRNNEQFF.

The chain couples TRBV7-3 to TRBJ2-1, with D maybe TRBD2 (6 bases). This CDR3 is built from 16 residues. The germline V gene encodes CDR1 SGHTA and CDR2 FQGTGA. The V and J ends lost 2 bases and 4 bases respectively, with 15 bases between them. CDR3 in amino acids: CASSLLSGRRYNEQFF. DNA for the CDR3: TGTGCCAGCAGCTTACTGTCTGGGAGGAGGTACAATGAGCAGTTCTTC.

The rearrangement links TRBV6-1 to TRBJ1-5; TRBD1 matches 7 bases. CDR1 is MNHNS, CDR2 SASEGT, per germline. There are 14 residues in the CDR3. V shed 7 bases, J shed 5 bases, and the junction held 8 bases outside the gene matches. CDR3 protein: CASNQGERYQPQHF. The CDR3 bases are TGTGCCAGCAACCAGGGGGAGAGGTATCAGCCCCAGCATTTT.

The chain employs TRBV28 and TRBJ2-5; TRBD2 matches at 8 bases. Trimming removed 3 bases from V and 5 bases from J; junction bases left unmatched: 8. This CDR3 comprises 15 residues. Germline-derived CDR1 and CDR2 are MDHEN and SYDVKM. CDR3 protein: CASSLGAGELETQYF. For the CDR3, the DNA is TGTGCCAGCAGTTTGGGAGCGGGAGAGTTGGAGACCCAGTACTTC.

This clone appeared a few times. The V gene is TRBV21-1, the J gene TRBJ2-6; the table's D call of TRBD2 was not tested on the DNA. TRBV21-1 is deemed a pseudogene. The CDR3 has 19 residues. The CDR3 sequence is CAASERRHHPGAGANVLTF. The DNA of the CDR3 is TGTGCCGCATCGGAGCGCCGGCATCACCCTGGCGCTGGGGCCAACGTCCTGACTTTC.

This clone was detected only a few times. The chain combines TRBV7-8 with TRBJ2-1; 10 positions agree with TRBD2. Unmatched junction bases numbered 6, after V lost 5 bases and J lost 5 bases. This CDR3 has 15 residues. Germline V lookup: CDR1 SGHVS, CDR2 FQNEAQ. The CDR3 DNA sequence: TGTGCCAGCAGCCTAACTAGCGGGGCAAACAATGAGCAGTTCTTC. This encodes CASSLTSGANNEQFF.

The genes are TRBV29-1 and TRBJ2-5, with TRBD2 identical over 10 bases. J gave up 4 bases and V 5 bases, and 1 base lay outside the gene matches. This CDR3 spans 12 amino acids. In germline, CDR1 is SQVTM, CDR2 ANQGSEA. The CDR3 loop reads CSVRLAGETQYF. Written as DNA, the CDR3 is TGCAGCGTTAGACTAGCGGGAGAGACCCAGTACTTC. Filled out from reference TRBV29-1 and TRBJ2-5, the complete variable domain reads SAVISQKPSRDICQRGTSLTIQCQVDSQVTMMFWYRQQPGQSLTLIATANQGSEATYESGFVIDKFPISRPNLTFSTLTVSNMSPEDSSIYLCSVRLAGETQYFGPGTRLLVL.

Comment on this clone: The junction departs from germline at one end; a sequencing error may be responsible. V usage is TRBV7-9 and J usage is TRBJ2-7, with 8 nucleotides matching TRBD1. CDR3 length equals 14 residues. Per germline, CDR1 SEHNR and CDR2 FQNEAQ (reference sequence). CDR3 sequence: CSSSLVAGGDEQYF. Written as DNA, the CDR3 is TGTTCCAGCAGCTTAGTGGCAGGGGGCGACGAGCAGTACTTC.

The chain links TRBV29-1 to TRBJ1-1; TRBD1 aligns across 9 bases. V gave up 5 bases and J gave up 5 bases; unmatched junction bases: 12. The CDR3 loop spans 15 amino acids. The germline CDR1 and CDR2 sequences are SQVTM and ANQGSEA. The CDR3 region is CSVSTGGIRWTEAFF. The CDR3 DNA reads TGCAGCGTTTCCACAGGGGGCATTAGGTGGACTGAAGCTTTCTTT.

This chain uses TRBV19 with TRBJ2-4; 9 nucleotides line up with TRBD2. V lost 4 bases, J lost 0 bases, and 7 bases stayed unmatched. Germline V gives CDR1 LNHDA, CDR2 SQIVND (reference sequence). This CDR3 contains 17 residues. Written as DNA, the CDR3 is TGTGCCAGTAGTAGGGAGACTAGCGGAATAGCCAAAAACATTCAGTACTTC. It is translated as CASSRETSGIAKNIQYF. Looking up the rest from reference TRBV19 and TRBJ2-4 gives the full variable domain: DGGITQSPKYLFRKEGQNVTLSCEQNLNHDAMYWYRQDPGQGLRLIYYSQIVNDFQKGDIAEGYSVSREKKESFPLTVTSAQKNPTAFYLCASSRETSGIAKNIQYFGAGTRLSVL.

The chain has TRBV28 and TRBJ1-1, with D possibly being TRBD1 (6 bases). V dropped 5 bases and J dropped 7 bases, with 14 bases sitting between them. There are 13 residues in the CDR3. Germline lookup yields CDR1 MDHEN and CDR2 SYDVKM. The CDR3 loop is CASSPPGHREAFF. CDR3 sequence (DNA): TGTGCCAGCAGTCCTCCGGGACACCGTGAAGCTTTCTTT.

This clone was seen a few times. This chain links TRBV2 with TRBJ2-7, with 9 bases aligning to TRBD2. The V and J ends lost 6 bases and 0 bases, in that order; junction bases with no gene match: 6. CDR3 length equals 15 residues. Germline values: CDR1 SNHLY, CDR2 FYNNEI. CDR3 residues: CASRISGSPSYEQYF. As DNA, the CDR3 is TGTGCCAGCAGAATTAGCGGGAGCCCCTCCTACGAGCAGTACTTC.

This clone turned up a few times. This chain joins TRBV29-1 and TRBJ2-4; D may be TRBD2 (7 bases). Deletions cut 6 bases from V and 8 bases from J, with 17 bases between. CDR1 SQVTM and CDR2 ANQGSEA come from the germline V gene. CDR3 length equals 13 residues. The CDR3 protein is CSVTKRGRDIQYF. The CDR3 coding sequence is TGCAGCGTCACGAAGAGGGGGAGGGACATTCAGTACTTC.

V is TRBV5-1 and J is TRBJ2-7; possibly TRBD1 for D (6 bases). V was clipped by 6 bases and J by 2 bases, with 15 bases between them. Germline V lookup: CDR1 SGHRS, CDR2 YFSETQ. The CDR3 covers 14 residues. CDR3 sequence reads: CASTPAQGPYEQYF. CDR3 DNA: TGCGCCAGCACCCCCGCACAGGGCCCCTACGAGCAGTACTTC. The whole variable domain, filled in from reference TRBV5-1 and TRBJ2-7, reads KAGVTQTPRYLIKTRGQQVTLSCSPISGHRSVSWYQQTPGQGLQFLFEYFSETQRNKGNFPGRFSGRQFSNSRSEMNVSTLELGDSALYLCASTPAQGPYEQYFGPGTRLTVT.

The CDR3 coding sequence is TGTGCCTACGCCCGCCACAGGAGCTCCTACGAGCAGTACTTC. Translating gives CAYARHRSSYEQYF. This chain uses TRBV30 with TRBJ2-7, with D perhaps matching TRBD1 (5 bases). The CDR3 spans 14 residues. Germline CDR1 reads GTSNPN; CDR2 reads SVGIG (reference sequence). Trimming removed 7 bases from V and 0 bases from J, with 16 bases in between.

This clone was recorded only once. This chain links TRBV5-1 with TRBJ1-1; D unclear. This CDR3 is built from 14 residues. Germline CDR1 is SGHRS and CDR2 is YFSETQ. V lost 6 bases and J lost 0, with 12 bases in between. In DNA, the CDR3 is TGCGCCAGCAAAGTTGAGGTCATGAACACTGAAGCTTTCTTT. It yields the protein CASKVEVMNTEAFF.

This sequence joins TRBV19 and TRBJ1-4; D ambiguous. In germline, CDR1 is LNHDA, CDR2 SQIVND (reference sequence). The CDR3 spans 14 residues. The ends were cut back, 5 bases at V and 8 bases at J, with 15 bases in the middle. DNA for the CDR3: TGTGCCAGTAGTTTCGACATCCTACGGGAAAAACTGTTTTTT. It encodes CASSFDILREKLFF.

There are a few counts of this clone. The rearrangement uses TRBV5-1 and TRBJ2-5; a possible D gene is TRBD2 (7 bases). CDR3 length equals 16 residues. V was pared by 4 bases and J by 1 base, with 17 bases between. Germline V gene sequence: CDR1 SGHRS, CDR2 YFSETQ. Here the CDR3 DNA reads TGCGCCAGCAGCGACCAAGGGGGGGCGATCCAAGAGACCCAGTACTTC. Its protein is CASSDQGGAIQETQYF.